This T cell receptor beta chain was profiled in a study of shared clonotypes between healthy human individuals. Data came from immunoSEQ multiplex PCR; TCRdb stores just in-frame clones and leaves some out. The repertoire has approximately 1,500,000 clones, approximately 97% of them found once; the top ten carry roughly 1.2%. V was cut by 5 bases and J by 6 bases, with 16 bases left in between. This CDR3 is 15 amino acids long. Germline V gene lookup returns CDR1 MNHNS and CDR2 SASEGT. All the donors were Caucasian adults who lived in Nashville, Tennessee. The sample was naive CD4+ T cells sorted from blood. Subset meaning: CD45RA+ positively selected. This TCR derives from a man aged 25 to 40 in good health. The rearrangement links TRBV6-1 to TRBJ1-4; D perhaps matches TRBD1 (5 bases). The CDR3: CASSSQGRADEKLFF. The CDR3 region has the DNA TGTGCCAGCAGTTCCCAGGGTAGGGCTGATGAAAAACTGTTTTTT.